Listed below are T cell receptor beta chains from one sample, sequenced in a study of CD8+ T cells in alopecia areata. Generated by immunoSEQ multiplex PCR, the TCRdb table keeps only in-frame clones and is missing some. The table lists some 200,000 clones, roughly 60% of them singletons. The specimen was CD4+ T cells sorted from blood, collected at week 24, from a patient treated with tofacitinib. The receptors here all came from a human donor with alopecia areata. Both conserved end residues are part of each CDR3. The order of the fields is V gene, D gene, clone size, J gene, CDR3 DNA, CDR3 protein. D genes are given only for firm matches. Only some rows state a clone size, as once, few, many or a class for expanded clones.

v_gene: TRBV9
d_gene: -
abundance: -
j_gene: TRBJ1-1
CDR3nt: TGTGCCAGCAGCGCGGACACAGCGAACACTGAAGCTTTCTTT
CDR3aa: CASSADTANTEAFF

v_gene: TRBV2
d_gene: -
abundance: once
j_gene: TRBJ2-7
CDR3nt: TGTGCCAGCAGTAAGACAGGAATCGGGGAGCAGTACTTC
CDR3aa: CASSKTGIGEQYF

v_gene: TRBV6-6
d_gene: -
abundance: few
j_gene: TRBJ1-1
CDR3nt: TGTGCCAGCAGTCGCTACCGGGACGGCAACACTGAAGCTTTCTTT
CDR3aa: CASSRYRDGNTEAFF

v_gene: TRBV19
d_gene: TRBD2
abundance: -
j_gene: TRBJ2-7
CDR3nt: TGTGCCAGTAGTATAGTACTAGCGGATAACTACGAGCAGTACTTC
CDR3aa: CASSIVLADNYEQYF

v_gene: TRBV2
d_gene: -
abundance: -
j_gene: TRBJ2-3
CDR3nt: TGTGCCAGTAGCACGGGTCCGCTTACAGATACGCAGTATTTT
CDR3aa: CASSTGPLTDTQYF

v_gene: TRBV9
d_gene: TRBD2
abundance: -
j_gene: TRBJ2-1
CDR3nt: TGTGCCAGCAGCGTAGATGAGCGGGAGAACAATGAGCAGTTCTTC
CDR3aa: CASSVDERENNEQFF

v_gene: TRBV27
d_gene: -
abundance: -
j_gene: TRBJ2-5
CDR3nt: TGTGCCAGCAGTCGGGAAGGGGAAAGAGAGACCCAGTACTTC
CDR3aa: CASSREGERETQYF

v_gene: TRBV15
d_gene: TRBD1
abundance: -
j_gene: TRBJ1-6
CDR3nt: TGTGCCACCAGCAGAGAAGAACCGGGACAGAATAATTCACCCCTCCACTTT
CDR3aa: CATSREEPGQNNSPLHF

v_gene: TRBV7-2
d_gene: -
abundance: -
j_gene: TRBJ2-3
CDR3nt: TGTGCCAGCAGCAGCACAGATACGCAGTATTTT
CDR3aa: CASSSTDTQYF

v_gene: TRBV30
d_gene: TRBD2
abundance: -
j_gene: TRBJ2-7
CDR3nt: TGTGCCTGGAGTTGGGGACTAGCTGAGCAGTACTTC
CDR3aa: CAWSWGLAEQYF

v_gene: TRBV10-3
d_gene: TRBD1
abundance: -
j_gene: TRBJ1-2
CDR3nt: TGTGCCATCAGACAGGGGGGCAACTATGGCTACACCTTC
CDR3aa: CAIRQGGNYGYTF

v_gene: TRBV7-2
d_gene: -
abundance: -
j_gene: TRBJ2-3
CDR3nt: TGTGCCAGCAGCTTAGGGCAGGGTGCAGATACGCAGTATTTT
CDR3aa: CASSLGQGADTQYF

v_gene: TRBV6-5
d_gene: TRBD2
abundance: -
j_gene: TRBJ2-2
CDR3nt: TGTGCCAGCAGTTTAGGACTAGCGGGCCAAACCGGGGAGCTGTTTTTT
CDR3aa: CASSLGLAGQTGELFF

v_gene: TRBV7-9
d_gene: -
abundance: -
j_gene: TRBJ2-7
CDR3nt: TGTGCCAGCAGCCCGGACGCCTCTAGCTCCTACGAGCAGTACTTC
CDR3aa: CASSPDASSSYEQYF

v_gene: TRBV4-3
d_gene: TRBD1
abundance: few
j_gene: TRBJ2-7
CDR3nt: TGCGCCAGCAGCCAAGATTCCGGGACAGGGGTAATCGGGGGCCGGTACGAGCAGTACTTC
CDR3aa: CASSQDSGTGVIGGRYEQYF

v_gene: TRBV5-1
d_gene: TRBD2
abundance: -
j_gene: TRBJ2-3
CDR3nt: TGCGCCAGCCGGGGGGCAGATACGCAGTATTTT
CDR3aa: CASRGADTQYF

v_gene: TRBV23-1
d_gene: TRBD2
abundance: few
j_gene: TRBJ2-2
CDR3nt: TGCGCCAGCAGTCAATCCGGCGGGAGTCACACCGGGGAGCTGTTTTTT
CDR3aa: CASSQSGGSHTGELFF

v_gene: TRBV29-1
d_gene: TRBD1
abundance: -
j_gene: TRBJ1-1
CDR3nt: TGCAGCATTGCCCGACAGGGCGGCACTGAAGCTTTCTTT
CDR3aa: CSIARQGGTEAFF

v_gene: TRBV6-5
d_gene: -
abundance: -
j_gene: TRBJ1-2
CDR3nt: TGTGCCAGCAGGAAAACAGGATTGAACTATGGCTACACCTTC
CDR3aa: CASRKTGLNYGYTF